The TCR beta chain under discussion was sequenced for a study of control samples from healthy donors and cancer patients. Trimming stripped 3 bases from V and 6 bases from J, with 12 bases between. Germline CDR1 LNHDA, CDR2 SQIVND (reference sequence). The CDR3 contains 14 residues. Data came from immunoSEQ multiplex PCR; TCRdb stores just in-frame clones and leaves some out. The table records about 130,000 clones, 85% to 95% of them present only once. The specimen sequenced was PBMCs. The V call is TRBV19, the J call TRBJ1-3; D is undetermined. The sequence was collected from an elderly man with head and neck cancer. CDR3 nucleotide sequence: TGTGCCAGTAGTATTGCGTATCGGGAAAACACCATATATTTT. Protein product: CASSIAYRENTIYF.